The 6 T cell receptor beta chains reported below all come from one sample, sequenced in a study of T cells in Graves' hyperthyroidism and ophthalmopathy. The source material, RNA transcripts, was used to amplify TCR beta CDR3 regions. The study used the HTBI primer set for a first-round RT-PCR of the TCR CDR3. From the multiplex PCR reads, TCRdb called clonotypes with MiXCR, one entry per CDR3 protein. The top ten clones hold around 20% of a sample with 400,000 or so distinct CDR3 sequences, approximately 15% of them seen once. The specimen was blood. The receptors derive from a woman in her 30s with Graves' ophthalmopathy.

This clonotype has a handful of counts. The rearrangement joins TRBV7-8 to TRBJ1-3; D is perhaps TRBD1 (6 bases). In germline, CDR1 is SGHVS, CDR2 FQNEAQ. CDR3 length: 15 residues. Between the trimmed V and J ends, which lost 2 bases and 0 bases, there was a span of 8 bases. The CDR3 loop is CASSLQGPSGNTIYF. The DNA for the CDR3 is TGTGCCAGCAGCTTACAGGGGCCCTCTGGAAACACCATATATTTT.

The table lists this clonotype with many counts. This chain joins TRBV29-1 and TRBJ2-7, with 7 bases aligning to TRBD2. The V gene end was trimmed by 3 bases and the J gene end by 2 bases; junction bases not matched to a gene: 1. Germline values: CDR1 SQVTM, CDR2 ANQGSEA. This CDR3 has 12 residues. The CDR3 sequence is CSVEGGAYEQYF. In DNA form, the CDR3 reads TGCAGCGTTGAGGGGGGGGCCTACGAGCAGTACTTC.

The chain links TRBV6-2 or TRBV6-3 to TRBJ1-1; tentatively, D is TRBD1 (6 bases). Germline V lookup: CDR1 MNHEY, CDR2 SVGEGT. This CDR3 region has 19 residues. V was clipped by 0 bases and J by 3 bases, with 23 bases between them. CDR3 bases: TGTGCCAGCAGTTACTCTGCGGCTGGATTCAGGGGACAACACACTGAAGCTTTCTTT. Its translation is CASSYSAAGFRGQHTEAFF.

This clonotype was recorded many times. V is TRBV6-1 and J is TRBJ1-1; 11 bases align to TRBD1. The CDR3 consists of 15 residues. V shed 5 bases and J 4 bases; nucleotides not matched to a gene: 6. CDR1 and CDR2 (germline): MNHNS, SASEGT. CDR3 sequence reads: CASSRTGGYSTEAFF. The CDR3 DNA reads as TGTGCCAGCAGTCGGACAGGGGGCTATAGCACTGAAGCTTTCTTT.

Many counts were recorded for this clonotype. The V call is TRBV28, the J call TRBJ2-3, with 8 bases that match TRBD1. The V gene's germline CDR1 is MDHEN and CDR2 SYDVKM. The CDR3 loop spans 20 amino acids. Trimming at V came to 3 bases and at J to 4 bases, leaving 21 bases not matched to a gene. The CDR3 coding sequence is TGTGCCAGCAGTTTTTACCCATTCCCCGGACAGGGTAGGAGGTCAGATACGCAGTATTTT. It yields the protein CASSFYPFPGQGRRSDTQYF.

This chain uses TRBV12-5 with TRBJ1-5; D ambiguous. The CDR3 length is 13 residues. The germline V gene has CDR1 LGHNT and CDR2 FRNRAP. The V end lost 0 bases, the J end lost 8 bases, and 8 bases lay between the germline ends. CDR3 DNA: TGTGCTAGTGGTTTGGTAGTTGGGGAGCCCCAGCATTTT. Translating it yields CASGLVVGEPQHF.